The present T cell receptor beta chain was sequenced within a study of blood T cell repertoires in COVID-19. In the authors' methods: Scientists estimated how many nucleated cells there were by amplifying reference gene primers. Sequencing used immunoSEQ multiplex PCR; TCRdb keeps in-frame clones, though not all of them. The DNA gave D and trimming, while V, J and clone size come from that table. This repertoire shows tens of thousands of clones, over 70% found once; its top ten account for 15% to 20%. The CDR3 consists of 15 residues. Losses at the gene ends were 1 base for V and 1 base for J; bases not matched to a gene: 2. CDR1 LNHDA and CDR2 SQIVND come from the germline V gene (reference sequence).

This TCR was sampled from a human donor in a cohort sampled during active COVID-19. The specimen was peripheral blood. This chain joins TRBV19 and TRBJ2-3, with 7 bases identical to TRBD2. The CDR3 is CASSIGTSGTDTQYF. CDR3 coding DNA: TGTGCCAGTAGTATAGGAACTAGCGGCACAGATACGCAGTATTTT.